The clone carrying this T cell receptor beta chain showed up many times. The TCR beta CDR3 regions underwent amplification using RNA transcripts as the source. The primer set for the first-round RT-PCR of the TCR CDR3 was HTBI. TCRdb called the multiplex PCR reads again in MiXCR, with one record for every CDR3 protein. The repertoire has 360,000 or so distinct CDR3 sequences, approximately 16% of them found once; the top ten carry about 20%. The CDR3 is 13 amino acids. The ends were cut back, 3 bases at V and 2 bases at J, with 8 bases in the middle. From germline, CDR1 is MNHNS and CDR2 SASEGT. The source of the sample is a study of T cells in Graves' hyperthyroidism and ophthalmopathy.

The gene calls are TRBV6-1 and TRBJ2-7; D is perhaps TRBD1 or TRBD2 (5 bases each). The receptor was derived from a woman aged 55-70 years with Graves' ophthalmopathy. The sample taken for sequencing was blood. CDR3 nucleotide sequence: TGTGCCAGCAGTGAGGGACGGACCTACGAGCAGTACTTC. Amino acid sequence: CASSEGRTYEQYF.